This TCR beta chain was recovered during a study of regulatory T cells in long-lasting Graves disease (dated by TCRdb to about 2021). Looking at the study overall: Patients with newly diagnosed Graves' disease had been on antithyroid drugs for under 3 months. Patients with persistent Graves' disease were compared with patients with newly diagnosed Graves' disease using TCR sequencing and RNA sequencing of peripheral blood. A total of about 35 samples underwent TCR sequencing, from roughly 13 patients with persistent Graves' disease and 20 patients with newly diagnosed Graves' disease. The study was registered as a clinical trial and conducted in China. Overall study outcomes, separate from this receptor: More public clonotypes were shared among persistent patients (more than 2,500) than among newly diagnosed patients (roughly 1,000). Peripheral blood alone was examined, since thyroid tissue, which constituted the primary lesion, could not be accessed. TRBV28, TRBJ1-2 and TRBJ2-5 were preferentially used in persistent disease, while TRBV20-1 and TRBJ2-1 were favored in newly diagnosed disease. Compared with newly diagnosed patients, patients with persistent Graves' disease had lower TCR Shannon entropy and fewer highly expanded clones, which suggests clonal expansion. Sequencing and analysis were restricted to the TCR beta chain. The small sample size was acknowledged by the authors as a limitation that may reduce accuracy.

A note on this clonotype: This clone's antigen is unknown. The sample holds no much larger clone one base away, and base qualities are not on file.

What this sample's time point label stands for: newly diagnosed GD, antithyroid drugs for less than 3 months. RNA was extracted from PBMCs in TRIzol for both TCR sequencing and RNA sequencing. The diagnosis of Graves' disease followed American Thyroid Association guidelines. The patients came from an endocrinology department in Xi'an, China. Each patient gave 9 to 10 milliliters of peripheral blood, collected in an EDTA anticoagulant tube. Ficoll Paque Plus density gradient separation was used to isolate PBMCs, and no further T cell sorting was done. An Agilent 2100 Bioanalyzer and agarose gel were used to check RNA quality, while a NanoDrop 2000 measured RNA concentration. The CDR3 holds 12 amino acids from the cysteine to the phenylalanine. The only DNA kept is the CDR3, 36 bases in frame from the first base. V drops 2 bases and J drops 8 bases, leaving 9 bases in between. Via the germline V gene, CDR1 is MNHEY and CDR2 SVGAGI.

Library preparation was by multiplex PCR. TCRdb shows the sequencer as Illumina HiSeq 4000. To build TCR beta libraries, CDR3 regions were amplified by Arm-PCR using iRepertoire HTBI primers. PCR products were gel purified before sequencing. The paper's data handling went like this. Across samples, 60 to 75 TRBV and 15 or so TRBJ segments were identified and used for gene usage analysis of CDR3 amino acid clonotypes. Filtered high-quality paired reads were merged into contigs using COPE and FqMerger. Contigs were aligned with BLAST to IMGT TRBV, TRBD and TRBJ reference genes, and CDR3 was defined per IMGT. Any clonotype with a frequency above 0.1% was counted as a highly expanded clone. Repertoire diversity was measured by Shannon entropy, and V-J evenness by the Gini coefficient. A clonotype found in more than one individual was treated as public. The raw public reads went through TCRdb reprocessing: fastp at Q25, MiXCR clone calling, in-frame beta chains kept. CDR3 protein sequences are deduplicated, and each keeps its most common genes and DNA. The V and J calls were determined by TCRdb, not by the authors. The sample table records about 420,000 distinct CDR3 sequences; about a sixth of these occur just once. The biggest ten clones account for less than 30% of the sample.

These data also formed part of another study, on T cells in Graves' hyperthyroidism and ophthalmopathy. The second study, in turn, reports: A patient counted as having stable Graves' hyperthyroidism if no progression to ophthalmopathy occurred over 18 months of follow-up. Hyperthyroidism patients were aged 18 to 65 years and newly diagnosed, with disease duration of less than 2 months. The study excluded patients with uncontrolled infections, other autoimmune diseases, pregnancy or lactation. Diagnoses relied on clinical symptoms, serum thyroxine and TRAb, thyroid ultrasound and orbital computed tomography. The TCR CDR3 was subjected to a first round of RT-PCR using the HTBI primer set and the Qiagen OneStep RT-PCR kit. Blood samples also contained most of the expanded thyroid clonotypes (frequency above 0.001), which suggests that blood repertoires may reflect thyroid immune responses. Ophthalmopathy was separated from stable hyperthyroidism by a 13 V-J signature model, with approximately 85% sensitivity and 81% to 82% specificity obtained in cross-validation and 80%/75% obtained in testing. In validation, the model predicted progression to ophthalmopathy a median of 6.5 months before onset, with roughly 70% sensitivity and about 72% specificity. To identify TCR V-J signatures that set the groups apart, the researchers used a discovery cohort of about a hundred patients, made up of 40 to 45 with Graves' ophthalmopathy and about 59 with stable Graves' hyperthyroidism. Prospective prediction of ophthalmopathy was tested in an independent validation cohort consisting of 18 to 20 hyperthyroidism patients and around 16 patients who later progressed to ophthalmopathy. The roughly 90 discovery patients were divided at random into training and test sets in a 7:3 ratio. In roughly six Graves' hyperthyroidism patients, the study also compared T-cell repertoires from thyroid tissue with T-cell repertoires from blood. Once sampling was done, hyperthyroidism patients were given methimazole at a starting dose of 30 mg daily, whereas ophthalmopathy patients were given high-dose intravenous methylprednisolone. The libraries were constructed in a second round of multiplex PCR and then size-selected and purified. Libraries were sequenced paired-end with 100 bp reads on an Illumina HiSeq2000. Raw data were processed with SOAPnuke, discarding reads with adapters, uncalled bases, mean Phred below 15, or no exact constant-primer or identifier match. COPE v1.2.5 was used to merge high-quality paired reads, and clonotypes were defined as unique nucleotide sequences. Clonotypes were aligned to IMGT TRBV, TRBD and TRBJ reference segments using MiTCR v1.1. Analysis was restricted to V-J combinations with a frequency above 0.0001, which covered just over 98% of repertoires. A TCS score was defined as the ratio of F50 (clonal expansion) to E x V (chaos), with BLOSUM62-based TCRdist applied between CDR3 peptides within each V-J. Welch's t-statistics and random forest reduced 500 to 650 V-J features to under 15, which were used in a naive Bayes classifier (R e1071). Sample size was not statistically predetermined, and investigators were not blinded to group allocation. According to the paper, TCR Vbeta CDR3 sequencing was carried out on 120 to 150 peripheral blood samples, which came from about 45 ophthalmopathy, roughly 75 hyperthyroidism and some 17 progressor patients.

This receptor chain uses TRBV6-5 and TRBJ1-1; the D segment could be TRBD1, given 6 matching bases. The specimen comprised peripheral blood mononuclear cells (PBMCs), sampled at new diagnosis, from a patient treated with antithyroid drugs. This TCR was sampled from a woman between 18 and 30 years old with Graves disease. Donor details come from another sample of the same person, matched by shared clones. The CDR3 protein: CASSYEGEEAFF. The DNA reads TGTGCCAGCAGTTACGAGGGGGAGGAAGCTTTCTTT.